This TCR beta chain was sequenced during a study of a mutant IDH1 vaccine in newly diagnosed glioma. Study details: Treated patients were around 60% male, around 38% female, mean age roughly 40 years. Scheduled at week 35, visit V12 preceded visit V13, held at week 47.

Details on this clone: As yet, its antigen is unknown.

CDR3 length: 16 residues. In germline, CDR1 is SGHRS, CDR2 YFSETQ. Generated by immunoSEQ multiplex PCR, the TCRdb table keeps only in-frame clones and is missing some. The profile shows fewer than 70,000 clones, roughly four fifths of them singletons. Stated time point: week 47, end of study. What each vaccine dose contained was 300 ug of mutant IDH1 20-mer peptide, accompanied by topical imiquimod. Here the sequenced sample was PBMCs, taken from a glioma patient whose treatment included an IDH1 peptide vaccine. V and J are TRBV5-1 and TRBJ2-5; 9 bases map to TRBD2. The closer fit of TRBJ2-7 to the DNA end suggests the J call may be wrong. The sequence came from a man younger than 40 with glioma. CDR3 in amino acids: CASSLSPGTSTNEQYF. CDR3 nucleotide sequence: TGCGCCAGCAGCTTGAGTCCCGGGACTAGCACCAACGAGCAGTACTTC.